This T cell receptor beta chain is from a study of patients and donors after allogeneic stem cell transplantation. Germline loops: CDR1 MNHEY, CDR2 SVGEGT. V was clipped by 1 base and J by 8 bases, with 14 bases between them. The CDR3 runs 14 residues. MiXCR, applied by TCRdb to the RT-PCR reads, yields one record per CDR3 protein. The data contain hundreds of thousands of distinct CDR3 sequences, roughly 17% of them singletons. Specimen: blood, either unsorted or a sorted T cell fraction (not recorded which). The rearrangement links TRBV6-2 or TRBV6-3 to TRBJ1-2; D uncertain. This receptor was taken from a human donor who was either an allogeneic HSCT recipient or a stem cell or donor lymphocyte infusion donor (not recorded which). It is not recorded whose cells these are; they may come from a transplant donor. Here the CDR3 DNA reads TGTGCCAGCAGTTACTTTGACGAGATGCGAGGCTACACCTTC. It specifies CASSYFDEMRGYTF.